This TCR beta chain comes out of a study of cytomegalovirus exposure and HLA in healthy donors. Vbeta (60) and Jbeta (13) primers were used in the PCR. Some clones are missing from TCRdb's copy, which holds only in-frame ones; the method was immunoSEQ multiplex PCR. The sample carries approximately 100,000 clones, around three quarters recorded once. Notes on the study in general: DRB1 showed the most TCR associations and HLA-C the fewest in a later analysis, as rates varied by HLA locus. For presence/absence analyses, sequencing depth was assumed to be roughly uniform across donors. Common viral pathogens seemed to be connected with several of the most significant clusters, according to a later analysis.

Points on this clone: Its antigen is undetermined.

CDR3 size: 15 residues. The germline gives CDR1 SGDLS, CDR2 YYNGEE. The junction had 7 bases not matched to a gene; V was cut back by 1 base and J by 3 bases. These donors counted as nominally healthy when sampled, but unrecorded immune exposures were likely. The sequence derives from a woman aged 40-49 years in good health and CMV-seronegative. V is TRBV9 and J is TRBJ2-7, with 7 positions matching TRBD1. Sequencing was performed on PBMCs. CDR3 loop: CASSVTGQTIYEQYF. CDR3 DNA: TGTGCCAGCAGCGTAACGGGACAGACTATCTACGAGCAGTACTTC.